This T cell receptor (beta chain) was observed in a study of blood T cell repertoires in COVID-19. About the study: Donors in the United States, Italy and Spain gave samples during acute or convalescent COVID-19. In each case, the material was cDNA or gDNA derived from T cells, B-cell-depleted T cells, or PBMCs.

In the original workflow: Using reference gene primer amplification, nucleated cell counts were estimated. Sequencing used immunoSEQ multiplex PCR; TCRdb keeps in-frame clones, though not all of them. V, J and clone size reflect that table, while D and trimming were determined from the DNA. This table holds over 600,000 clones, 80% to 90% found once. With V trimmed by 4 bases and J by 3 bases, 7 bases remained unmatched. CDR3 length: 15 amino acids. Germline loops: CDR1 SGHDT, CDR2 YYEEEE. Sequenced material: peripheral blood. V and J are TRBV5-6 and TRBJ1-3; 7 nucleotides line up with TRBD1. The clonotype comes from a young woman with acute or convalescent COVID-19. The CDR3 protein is CASSPGGQLGNTIYF. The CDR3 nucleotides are TGTGCCAGCAGCCCCGGGGGACAGCTTGGAAACACCATATATTTT.